Following are 29 T cell receptor beta chains from one sample sequenced in a study of cytomegalovirus exposure and HLA in healthy donors. The PCR was carried out with 60 Vbeta primers and 13 Jbeta primers. Sequencing used immunoSEQ multiplex PCR; TCRdb keeps in-frame clones, though not all of them. The sample holds 170,000 or so clones; about 80% are singletons and the top ten take roughly 1.4%. Sequenced input: PBMCs. These receptors came from a woman younger than 45 in good health and CMV-seropositive.

This chain connects TRBV5-4 to TRBJ2-7; 7 positions agree with TRBD1. The CDR3 covers 14 residues. Trimming at V came to 2 bases and at J to 6 bases, leaving 8 bases not matched to a gene. The germline V gene encodes CDR1 SGHNT and CDR2 YYREEE (reference sequence). The CDR3 DNA reads as TGTGCCAGCAGCTTAAGTGACAGGGCAGGCGAGCAGTACTTC. Translation: CASSLSDRAGEQYF.

The sample holds a few counts of this clone. This chain connects TRBV7-2 to TRBJ2-3; D remains ambiguous. Per germline, CDR1 SGHTA and CDR2 FQGNSA. Trimming took 1 base from V and 6 from J, leaving 11 bases between them. This CDR3 region has 14 residues. CDR3 sequence (DNA): TGTGCCAGCAGCTTAGATGGCCCTTTGGATACGCAGTATTTT. Translation gives CASSLDGPLDTQYF.

The sample holds one count of this clone. The chain is built from TRBV5-4 and TRBJ2-7; D may be TRBD1 (6 bases). The germline V and J ends were trimmed by 0 bases and 2 bases, with 9 bases remaining between them. Germline V CDR1 and CDR2: SGHNT, YYREEE (reference sequence). There are 14 residues in the CDR3. The CDR3 DNA is TGTGCCAGCAGCTTGGCGGACAGACCCTACGAGCAGTACTTC. Its protein is CASSLADRPYEQYF.

The rearrangement uses TRBV27 and TRBJ2-7; TRBD2 agrees at 9 bases. Trimming took 2 bases from V and 7 from J; bases not matched to a gene: 12. This CDR3 is built from 16 residues. Per germline, CDR1 MNHEY and CDR2 SMNVEV (reference sequence). CDR3 bases: TGTGCCAGCAGTTTACGGCGTGCGGGAGGGCCGGGAGAGCAGTACTTC. Translation gives CASSLRRAGGPGEQYF.

J is TRBJ1-5 and V is TRBV9, with 12 bases lining up with TRBD1. Germline CDR1 and CDR2: SGDLS and YYNGEE. The trim removed 3 bases at V and 7 bases at J, leaving 5 bases unmatched. This CDR3 is built from 15 residues. CDR3 sequence reads: CASSEGQGAGQPQHF. CDR3 sequence (DNA): TGTGCCAGCAGCGAGGGACAGGGGGCCGGGCAGCCCCAGCATTTT.

V usage is TRBV15 and J usage is TRBJ2-1; 8 nucleotides align to TRBD2. V was clipped by 0 bases and J by 9 bases; unmatched bases: 10. The length of the CDR3 is 16 residues. Germline V CDR1 and CDR2: LNHNV, YYDKDF (reference sequence). Here the CDR3 reads CATSRELAGGAGEQFF. CDR3 bases: TGTGCCACCAGCAGAGAATTGGCGGGAGGAGCGGGTGAGCAGTTCTTC. Complete variable domain (other parts from reference TRBV15 and TRBJ2-1): DAMVIQNPRYQVTQFGKPVTLSCSQTLNHNVMYWYQQKSSQAPKLLFHYYDKDFNNEADTPDNFQSRRPNTSFCFLDIRSPGLGDTAMYLCATSRELAGGAGEQFFGPGTRLTVL.

CDR3 loop: CACRQENTEAFF. DNA for the CDR3: TGTGCCTGTAGACAGGAGAACACTGAAGCTTTCTTT. The chain uses TRBV30 and TRBJ1-1, with D perhaps matching TRBD1 (6 bases). Trimming removed 6 bases at V and 1 base at J, with 9 bases between. The V gene's germline CDR1 is GTSNPN and CDR2 SVGIG (reference sequence). There are 12 residues in the CDR3.

This clone showed up just once. The gene calls are TRBV7-2 and TRBJ2-2, with a possible D match to TRBD2 (6 bases). This CDR3 has 14 amino acids. Germline assignment: CDR1 SGHTA and CDR2 FQGNSA. Trimming stripped 5 bases from V and 1 base from J, with 8 bases between. CDR3 amino acids: CASSREENTGELFF. CDR3 DNA: TGTGCCAGCAGCAGGGAGGAGAACACCGGGGAGCTGTTTTTT.

This clone was picked up a small number of times. J is TRBJ2-2 and V is TRBV4-2, with 8 nucleotides matching TRBD2. Trimming cost V 0 bases and J 7 bases; bases outside gene matches: 4. This CDR3 contains 15 residues. The V gene's germline CDR1 is LGHNA and CDR2 YNFKEQ. In DNA form, the CDR3 reads TGTGCCAGCAGCCAAGAGAGGACTAGCATCGGGGAGCTGTTTTTT. This gives the protein CASSQERTSIGELFF.

This clone was seen only a few times. J is TRBJ2-1 and V is TRBV11-3, with 9 bases matching TRBD1. Germline V gene lookup returns CDR1 SGHNT and CDR2 YENEEA. V lost 10 bases and J lost 6; bases outside the gene matches: 7. This CDR3 contains 13 residues. The CDR3 reads CATGQGYGNEQFF. In nucleotides, the CDR3 is TGTGCCACCGGACAGGGGTACGGCAATGAGCAGTTCTTC.

This clone was counted between two and nine times. This rearrangement joins TRBV4-2 to TRBJ1-1; 8 bases map to TRBD1. This CDR3 spans 15 amino acids. J was trimmed by 7 bases and V by 1 base; bases with no gene match: 8. Looked up from germline, CDR1 is LGHNA and CDR2 is YNFKEQ. The CDR3 nucleotides are TGTGCCAGCAGCCAAGGGCAGGGGGCGACCTATGAAGCTTTCTTT. Encoded protein: CASSQGQGATYEAFF.

The chain employs TRBV27 and TRBJ2-7; possibly TRBD2 for D (6 bases). Per the germline V gene, CDR1 is MNHEY and CDR2 is SMNVEV (reference sequence). V gave up 7 bases and J gave up 2 bases, with 21 bases separating them. The CDR3 is 16 residues long. CDR3 residues: CASNLFRGGPPYEQYF. CDR3 DNA: TGTGCCAGCAATTTGTTCCGAGGAGGGCCGCCCTACGAGCAGTACTTC.

The chain combines TRBV7-9 with TRBJ2-7; 8 bases align to TRBD1. This CDR3 is 13 amino acids long. CDR1 is SEHNR, CDR2 FQNEAQ, per germline (reference sequence). Germline trimming cut 6 bases from V and 3 bases from J; bases unmatched to any gene: 4. CDR3 DNA: TGTGCCAGCAGACGCGGACAGGGCTACGAGCAGTACTTC. Protein sequence: CASRRGQGYEQYF.

This clone was observed a handful of times. The genes are TRBV28 and TRBJ1-5; TRBD1 might be the D (6 bases). The CDR3 has 15 residues. Germline-derived CDR1 and CDR2 are MDHEN and SYDVKM. Trimming stripped 8 bases from V and 5 bases from J, with 19 bases between. The CDR3 reads CASYFKGGNHQPQHF. The DNA for the CDR3 is TGTGCCAGCTACTTTAAGGGGGGGAACCATCAGCCCCAGCATTTT.

The chain recombines TRBV28 with TRBJ1-1; the D gene is possibly TRBD1 (5 bases). The V end lost 7 bases, the J end lost 1 base, and 13 bases lay between the germline ends. Germline CDR1 is MDHEN and CDR2 is SYDVKM. The CDR3 sequence is 14 residues long. The DNA for the CDR3 is TGTGCCAGCATACCCCCAGGGTCGAACACTGAAGCTTTCTTT. This gives the protein CASIPPGSNTEAFF.

V is TRBV5-1 and J is TRBJ2-1, with no clear D. The CDR3 runs to 11 residues. From germline, CDR1 is SGHRS and CDR2 YFSETQ. Trimming took 2 bases from V and 9 from J, leaving 6 bases between them. CDR3 sequence reads: CASSFEVEQFF. In nucleotides, the CDR3 is TGCGCCAGCAGCTTCGAGGTTGAGCAGTTCTTC. The full variable domain, completed using reference TRBV5-1 and TRBJ2-1, is KAGVTQTPRYLIKTRGQQVTLSCSPISGHRSVSWYQQTPGQGLQFLFEYFSETQRNKGNFPGRFSGRQFSNSRSEMNVSTLELGDSALYLCASSFEVEQFFGPGTRLTVL.

This clone was detected only a few times. The V and J genes are TRBV5-1 and TRBJ1-5, with 9 bases fitting TRBD1. The CDR3 has 16 amino acids. After removal of 1 base from V and 5 bases from J, the junction contained 7 bases not matched to a gene. Per the germline V gene, CDR1 is SGHRS and CDR2 is YFSETQ. The CDR3 region has the DNA TGCGCCAGCAGCTTGACGGGACAGGGAAGGGATCAGCCCCAGCATTTT. This translates into CASSLTGQGRDQPQHF.

The chain joins TRBV5-4 to TRBJ2-7; 12 nucleotides line up with TRBD2. The germline CDR1 and CDR2 sequences are SGHNT and YYREEE (reference sequence). The CDR3 totals 18 residues. J was trimmed by 3 bases and V by 4 bases; bases with no gene match: 14. CDR3 loop: CASSQRLAGGPVGYEQYF. The DNA for the CDR3 is TGTGCCAGCAGCCAACGTCTAGCGGGAGGGCCTGTCGGCTACGAGCAGTACTTC.

This clone was detected once. The genes are TRBV7-7 and TRBJ2-3, with D possibly matching TRBD1 (6 bases). The CDR3 consists of 16 residues. Germline V CDR1 and CDR2: SSHAT, FNYEAQ (reference sequence). Trimming took 0 bases from V and 4 from J, leaving 14 bases between them. The CDR3 loop is CASSLAQAGVPDTQYF. The CDR3 nucleotides are TGTGCCAGCAGCTTAGCGCAGGCAGGGGTTCCAGATACGCAGTATTTT.

J is TRBJ1-4 and V is TRBV27; D may be TRBD1 (6 bases). The V end was cut by 8 bases, the J end by 8 bases, with 15 bases between. CDR1 MNHEY and CDR2 SMNVEV come from the germline V gene (reference sequence). CDR3 length: 13 amino acids. CDR3 nucleotide sequence: TGTGCCAGCTCCACAGGGTTTAGCGAAAAACTGTTTTTT. Translating it yields CASSTGFSEKLFF. The full variable domain, with the rest looked up from reference TRBV27 and TRBJ1-4, is EAQVTQNPRYLITVTGKKLTVTCSQNMNHEYMSWYRQDPGLGLRQIYYSMNVEVTDKGDVPEGYKVSRKEKRNFPLILESPSPNQTSLYFCASSTGFSEKLFFGSGTQLSVL.

The chain joins TRBV7-9 to TRBJ2-1; 12 bases match TRBD2. Germline lookup yields CDR1 SEHNR and CDR2 FQNEAQ (reference sequence). The CDR3 covers 17 residues. V gave up 1 base and J gave up 8 bases; unmatched junction bases: 9. Written as DNA, the CDR3 is TGTGCCAGCAGCTTAGGACTAGCGGGAGCGGTATTCGATGAGCAGTTCTTC. It specifies CASSLGLAGAVFDEQFF.

The rearrangement links TRBV6-1 to TRBJ2-3; TRBD2 matches 13 bases. The CDR3 extends over 15 amino acids. V lost 4 bases, J lost 6 bases, and 4 bases stayed unmatched. The germline CDR1 and CDR2 sequences are MNHNS and SASEGT. The CDR3 is CASSGTSGRWDTQYF. The CDR3 bases are TGTGCCAGCAGTGGGACTAGCGGGAGATGGGATACGCAGTATTTT.

CDR3 sequence (DNA): TGTGCCAGCAGCGTAGTACAGGGCCCTGGAAACACCATATATTTT. Amino acids: CASSVVQGPGNTIYF. V usage is TRBV9 and J usage is TRBJ1-3, with D perhaps matching TRBD1 (6 bases). The ends were cut back, 0 bases at V and 2 bases at J, with 9 bases in the middle. The CDR3 runs 15 residues. Per germline, CDR1 SGDLS and CDR2 YYNGEE.

DNA of the CDR3: TGTGCCAGTATTTCCCATGGAGGCCTTAGCAATCAGCCCCAGCATTTT. This translates into CASISHGGLSNQPQHF. This chain connects TRBV19 to TRBJ1-5; no reliable D call. Trimming cost V 7 bases and J 0 bases, with 16 bases left between them. Germline V gene data show CDR1 as LNHDA and CDR2 as SQIVND (reference sequence). The CDR3 is 16 residues long.

The chain has TRBV27 and TRBJ1-1; 7 bases align to TRBD1. Germline CDR1 and CDR2: MNHEY and SMNVEV (reference sequence). The CDR3 runs to 14 residues. V lost 6 bases and J lost 7; bases outside the gene matches: 11. The CDR3 nucleotides are TGTGCCAGCAGAGACGACAGGGTTCGAGGTGAAGCTTTCTTT. As protein: CASRDDRVRGEAFF.

The chain carries TRBV15 and TRBJ1-1, with unresolved D. Germline V gene lookup returns CDR1 LNHNV and CDR2 YYDKDF (reference sequence). The V end was cut by 5 bases, the J end by 0 bases, with 4 bases between. CDR3 size: 12 residues. The CDR3 DNA follows: TGTGCCACCAGCCGGGTGAACACTGAAGCTTTCTTT. It is translated as CATSRVNTEAFF.

The chain carries TRBV19 and TRBJ1-2; unclear D gene. Between the trimmed V and J ends, which lost 3 bases and 2 bases, there was a span of 10 bases. CDR1 and CDR2 (germline): LNHDA, SQIVND (reference sequence). This CDR3 contains 14 residues. CDR3 loop: CASSIHGENYGYTF. The CDR3 region has the DNA TGTGCCAGTAGTATCCACGGGGAGAACTATGGCTACACCTTC.

As regards this clone: This sample also contains other DNA sequences that code for the same CDR3. The chain uses TRBV27 and TRBJ2-7; D not resolved. The CDR3 has 13 amino acids. The V end lost 0 bases, the J end lost 4 bases, and 7 bases lay between the germline ends. Per germline, CDR1 MNHEY and CDR2 SMNVEV (reference sequence). The CDR3 region has the DNA TGTGCCAGCAGTTTATCGGCCAGTTACGAGCAGTACTTC. It encodes CASSLSASYEQYF.

This chain connects TRBV28 to TRBJ2-7, with D perhaps matching TRBD1 (6 bases). This CDR3 comprises 16 residues. V was trimmed by 6 bases and J by 1 base, leaving 19 bases between them. Germline V gene data show CDR1 as MDHEN and CDR2 as SYDVKM. The CDR3 protein is CASSPMTGIRSYEQYF. In DNA, the CDR3 is TGTGCCAGCAGCCCTATGACAGGTATTCGGTCCTACGAGCAGTACTTC.